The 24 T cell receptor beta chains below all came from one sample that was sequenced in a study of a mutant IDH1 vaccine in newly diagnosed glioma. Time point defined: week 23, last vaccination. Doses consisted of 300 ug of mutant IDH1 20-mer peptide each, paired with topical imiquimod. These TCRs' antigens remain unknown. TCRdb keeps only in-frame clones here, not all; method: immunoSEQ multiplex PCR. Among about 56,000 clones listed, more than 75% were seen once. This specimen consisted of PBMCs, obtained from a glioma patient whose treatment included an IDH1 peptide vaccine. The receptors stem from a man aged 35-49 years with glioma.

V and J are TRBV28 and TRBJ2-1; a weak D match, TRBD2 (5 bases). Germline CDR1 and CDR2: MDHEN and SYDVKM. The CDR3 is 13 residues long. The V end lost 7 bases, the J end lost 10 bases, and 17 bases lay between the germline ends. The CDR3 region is CASITSGLREQFF. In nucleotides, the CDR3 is TGTGCCAGCATTACTTCTGGACTTCGAGAGCAGTTCTTC.

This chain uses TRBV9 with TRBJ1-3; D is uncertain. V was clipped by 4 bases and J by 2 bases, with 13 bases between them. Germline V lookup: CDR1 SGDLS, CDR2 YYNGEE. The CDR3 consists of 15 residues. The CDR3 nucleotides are TGTGCCAGCAGCACCTCGGTTGTTACTGGAAACACCATATATTTT. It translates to CASSTSVVTGNTIYF.

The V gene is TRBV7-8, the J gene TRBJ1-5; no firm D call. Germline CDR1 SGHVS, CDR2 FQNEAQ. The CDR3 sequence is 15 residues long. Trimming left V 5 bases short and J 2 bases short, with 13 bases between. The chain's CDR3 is CASSRGVFGNQPQHF. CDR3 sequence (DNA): TGTGCCAGCAGCCGTGGGGTTTTTGGCAATCAGCCCCAGCATTTT.

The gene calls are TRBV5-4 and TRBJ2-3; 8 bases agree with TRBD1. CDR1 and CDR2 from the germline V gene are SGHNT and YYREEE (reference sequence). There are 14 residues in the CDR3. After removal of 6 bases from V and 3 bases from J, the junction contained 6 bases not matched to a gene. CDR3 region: CASNPGGRTDTQYF. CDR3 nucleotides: TGTGCCAGCAACCCAGGGGGCAGGACAGATACGCAGTATTTT. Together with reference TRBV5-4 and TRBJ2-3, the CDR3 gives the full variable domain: ETGVTQSPTHLIKTRGQQVTLRCSSQSGHNTVSWYQQALGQGPQFIFQYYREEENGRGNFPPRFSGLQFPNYSSELNVNALELDDSALYLCASNPGGRTDTQYFGPGTRLTVL.

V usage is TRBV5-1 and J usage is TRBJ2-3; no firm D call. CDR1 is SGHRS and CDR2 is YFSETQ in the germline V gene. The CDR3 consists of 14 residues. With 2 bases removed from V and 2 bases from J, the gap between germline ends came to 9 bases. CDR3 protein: CASSFFLPTDTQYF. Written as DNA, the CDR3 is TGCGCCAGCAGCTTCTTCCTACCCACAGATACGCAGTATTTT.

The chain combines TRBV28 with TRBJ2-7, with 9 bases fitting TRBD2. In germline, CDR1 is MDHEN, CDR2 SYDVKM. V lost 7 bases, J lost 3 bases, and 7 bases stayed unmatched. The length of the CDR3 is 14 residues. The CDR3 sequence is CASNLSGRIYEQYF. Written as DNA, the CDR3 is TGTGCCAGCAACCTTAGCGGGAGAATCTACGAGCAGTACTTC.

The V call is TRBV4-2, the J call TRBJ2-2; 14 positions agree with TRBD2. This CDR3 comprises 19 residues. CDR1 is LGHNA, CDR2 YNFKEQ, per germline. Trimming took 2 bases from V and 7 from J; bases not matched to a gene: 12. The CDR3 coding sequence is TGTGCCAGCAGCCAATCGGGACTAGCGGGAGACGTCGGGGGCGGGGAGCTGTTTTTT. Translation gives CASSQSGLAGDVGGGELFF.

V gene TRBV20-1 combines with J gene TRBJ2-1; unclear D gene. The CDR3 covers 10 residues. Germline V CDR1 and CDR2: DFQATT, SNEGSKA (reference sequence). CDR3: CRPFYNEQFF. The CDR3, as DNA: TGCAGGCCCTTCTACAATGAGCAGTTCTTC.

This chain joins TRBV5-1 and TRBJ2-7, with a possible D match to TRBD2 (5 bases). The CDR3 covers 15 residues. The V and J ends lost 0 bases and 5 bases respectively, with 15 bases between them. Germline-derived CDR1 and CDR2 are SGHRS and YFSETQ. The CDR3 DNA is TGCGCCAGCAGCTTGGCCAGCGGCCAAGGCCACGAGCAGTACTTC. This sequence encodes CASSLASGQGHEQYF.

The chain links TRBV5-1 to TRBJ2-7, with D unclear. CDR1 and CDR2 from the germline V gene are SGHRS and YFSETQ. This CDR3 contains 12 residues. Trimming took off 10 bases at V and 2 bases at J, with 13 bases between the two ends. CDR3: CAQCGSTYEQYF. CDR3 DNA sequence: TGCGCCCAGTGCGGCAGTACCTACGAGCAGTACTTC.

CDR3 protein: CASSEVGVVSYEQYF. As DNA, the CDR3 is TGTGCCAGCAGTGAAGTAGGGGTAGTATCCTACGAGCAGTACTTC. This sequence joins TRBV6-1 and TRBJ2-7; possible D gene TRBD1, 5 bases. CDR1 is MNHNS, CDR2 SASEGT, per germline. CDR3 length equals 15 residues. V lost 1 base to trimming and J lost 1 base, with 11 bases between them.

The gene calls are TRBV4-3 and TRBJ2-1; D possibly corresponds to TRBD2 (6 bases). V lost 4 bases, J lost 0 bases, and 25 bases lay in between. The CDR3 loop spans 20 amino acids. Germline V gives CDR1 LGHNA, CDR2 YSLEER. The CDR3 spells CASSRGRDSMGFSSYNEQFF. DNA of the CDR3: TGCGCCAGCAGCCGGGGACGGGACTCTATGGGGTTTAGCTCCTACAATGAGCAGTTCTTC.

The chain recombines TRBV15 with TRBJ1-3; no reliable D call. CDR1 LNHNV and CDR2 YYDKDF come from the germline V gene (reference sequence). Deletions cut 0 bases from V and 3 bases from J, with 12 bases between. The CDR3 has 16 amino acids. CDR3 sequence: CATSRDLLANGNTIYF. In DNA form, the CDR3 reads TGTGCCACCAGCAGAGATCTCTTGGCAAATGGAAACACCATATATTTT.

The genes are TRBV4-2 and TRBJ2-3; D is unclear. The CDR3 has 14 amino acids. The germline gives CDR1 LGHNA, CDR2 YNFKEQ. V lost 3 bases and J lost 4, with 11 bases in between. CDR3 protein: CASSHINSPDTQYF. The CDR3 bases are TGTGCCAGCAGCCACATAAACTCCCCAGATACGCAGTATTTT.

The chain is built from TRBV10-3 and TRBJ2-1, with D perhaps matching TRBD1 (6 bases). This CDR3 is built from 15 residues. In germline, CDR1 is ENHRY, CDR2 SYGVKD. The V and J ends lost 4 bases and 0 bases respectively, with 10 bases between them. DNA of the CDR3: TGTGCCATCAGTGGAGCGGACAGCTCCTACAATGAGCAGTTCTTC. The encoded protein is CAISGADSSYNEQFF.

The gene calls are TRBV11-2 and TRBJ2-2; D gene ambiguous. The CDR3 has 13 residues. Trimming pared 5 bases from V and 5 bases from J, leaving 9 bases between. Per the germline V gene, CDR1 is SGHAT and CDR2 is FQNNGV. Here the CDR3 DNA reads TGTGCCAGCAGCAAACTGGTTACCGGGGAGCTGTTTTTT. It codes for CASSKLVTGELFF.

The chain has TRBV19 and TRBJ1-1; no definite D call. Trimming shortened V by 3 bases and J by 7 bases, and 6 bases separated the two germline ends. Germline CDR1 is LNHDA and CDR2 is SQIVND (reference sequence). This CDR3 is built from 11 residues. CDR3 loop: CASSIRVEAFF. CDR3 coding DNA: TGTGCCAGTAGTATTCGGGTTGAAGCTTTCTTT.

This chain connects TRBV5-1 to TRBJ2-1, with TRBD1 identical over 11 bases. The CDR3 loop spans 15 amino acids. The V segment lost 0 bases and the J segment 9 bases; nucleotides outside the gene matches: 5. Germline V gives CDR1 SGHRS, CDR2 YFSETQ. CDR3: CASSLGGQGVSEQFF. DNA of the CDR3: TGCGCCAGCAGCTTGGGGGGACAGGGGGTAAGTGAGCAGTTCTTC.

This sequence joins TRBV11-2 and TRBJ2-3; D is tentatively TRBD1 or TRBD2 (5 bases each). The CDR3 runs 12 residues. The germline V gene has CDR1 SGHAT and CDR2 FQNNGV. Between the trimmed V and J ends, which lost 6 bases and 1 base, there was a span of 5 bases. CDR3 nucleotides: TGTGCCAGCAGGGGGGGCACAGATACGCAGTATTTT. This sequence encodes CASRGGTDTQYF.

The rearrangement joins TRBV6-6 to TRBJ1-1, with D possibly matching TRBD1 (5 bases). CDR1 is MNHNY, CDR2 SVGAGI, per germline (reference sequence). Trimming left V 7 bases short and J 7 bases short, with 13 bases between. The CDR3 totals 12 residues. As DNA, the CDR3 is TGTGCCAGCAAACAAGGGGCGGGTGAAGCTTTCTTT. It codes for CASKQGAGEAFF.

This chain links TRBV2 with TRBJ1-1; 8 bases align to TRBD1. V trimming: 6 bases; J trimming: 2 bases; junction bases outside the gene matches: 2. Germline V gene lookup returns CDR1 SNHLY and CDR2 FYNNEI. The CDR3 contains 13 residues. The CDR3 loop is CASRGTGNTEAFF. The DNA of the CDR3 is TGTGCCAGCAGGGGGACAGGAAACACTGAAGCTTTCTTT.

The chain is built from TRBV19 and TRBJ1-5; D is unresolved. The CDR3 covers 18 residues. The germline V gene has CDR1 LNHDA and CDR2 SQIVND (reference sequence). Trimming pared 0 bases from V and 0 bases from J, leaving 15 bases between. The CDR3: CASSIDHEVSFSNQPQHF. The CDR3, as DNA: TGTGCCAGTAGTATAGACCACGAGGTATCGTTTAGCAATCAGCCCCAGCATTTT.

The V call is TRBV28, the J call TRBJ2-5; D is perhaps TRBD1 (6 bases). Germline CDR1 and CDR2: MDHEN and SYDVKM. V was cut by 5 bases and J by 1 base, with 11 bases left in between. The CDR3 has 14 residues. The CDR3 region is CASSPWDIQETQYF. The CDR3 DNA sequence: TGTGCCAGCAGTCCATGGGACATCCAAGAGACCCAGTACTTC.

The CDR3 is CASSQTGTETYEQYF. The DNA of the CDR3 is TGCGCCAGCAGCCAGACCGGGACTGAGACCTACGAGCAGTACTTC. The V and J genes are TRBV4-1 and TRBJ2-7, with D maybe TRBD2 (6 bases). The CDR3 has 15 amino acids. The germline V gene has CDR1 MGHRA and CDR2 YSYEKL. Trimming removed 3 bases at V and 2 bases at J, with 14 bases between.